This T cell receptor beta chain comes out of a study of T cell responses to AZD1222 COVID-19 vaccine. The study's findings and limits: Repertoires were sampled only after the peak T cell response. The study identified only five or six AZD1222 recipients as seropositive at baseline. Among the donors, most were white British and more were female, and clonal diversity was possibly underestimated. Spike-specific TCR breadth and depth grew following two AZD1222 doses.

Concerning this clone itself: What it recognizes is unknown.

Germline loops: CDR1 SNHLY, CDR2 FYNNEI. The CDR3 contains 15 residues. J gave up 0 bases and V 6 bases, and 7 bases lay outside the gene matches. Generated by immunoSEQ multiplex PCR, the TCRdb table keeps only in-frame clones and is missing some. The sample yields 200,000 or so clones, under 95% seen once. The chain employs TRBV2 and TRBJ1-2; the match to TRBD1 covers 7 bases. This clonotype originated in an adult in good health. The material was peripheral blood, obtained on day 0 of MenACWY control vaccination. This chain's CDR3 is CASRYDREANYGYTF. Here the CDR3 DNA reads TGTGCCAGCAGGTACGACAGGGAAGCTAACTATGGCTACACCTTC.